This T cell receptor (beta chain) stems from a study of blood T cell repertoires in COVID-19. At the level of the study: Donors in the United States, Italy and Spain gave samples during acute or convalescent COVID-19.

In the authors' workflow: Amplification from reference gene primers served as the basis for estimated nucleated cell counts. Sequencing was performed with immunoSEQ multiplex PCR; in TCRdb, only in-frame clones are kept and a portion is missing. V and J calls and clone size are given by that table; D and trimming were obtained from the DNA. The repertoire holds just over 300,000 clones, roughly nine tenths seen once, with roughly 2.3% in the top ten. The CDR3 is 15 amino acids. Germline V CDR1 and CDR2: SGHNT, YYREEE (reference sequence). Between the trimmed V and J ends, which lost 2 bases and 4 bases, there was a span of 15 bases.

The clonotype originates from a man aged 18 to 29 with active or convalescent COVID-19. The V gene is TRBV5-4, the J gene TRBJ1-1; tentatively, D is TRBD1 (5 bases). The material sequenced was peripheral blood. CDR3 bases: TGTGCCAGCAGCTTACTCAATAGCCAGGGCACTGAAGCTTTCTTT. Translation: CASSLLNSQGTEAFF.